A selection of T cell receptor beta chains follows, all from one sample in a study of blood T cell repertoires in COVID-19. Repertoires were generated with immunoSEQ multiplex PCR, while TCRdb's copy carries only in-frame clones and drops some. The sample lists over 100,000 clones, roughly 88% occurring once. Input material: peripheral blood. The receptors derive from a man in his fifties or sixties with acute or convalescent COVID-19. Both conserved end residues are part of each CDR3. A D gene is named only where the DNA matches it firmly. Size values are once, few and many counts, or a class for expanded clones, and some rows have none.

>TRBV10-2|-|TRBJ1-1|-
CASSAGRNTEAFF
TGCGCCAGCAGTGCAGGGCGGAACACTGAAGCTTTCTTT
>TRBV15|-|TRBJ2-5|-
CATRKGGGEETQYF
TGTGCCACCAGAAAAGGGGGAGGGGAAGAGACCCAGTACTTC
>TRBV5-1|-|TRBJ1-2|-
CASSSPDSNYGYTF
TGCGCCAGCAGCTCCCCCGACTCTAATTATGGCTACACCTTC
>TRBV4-1|-|TRBJ2-3|-
CASSLSAGGTSTDTQYF
TGCGCCAGCAGCTTAAGCGCAGGGGGGACTAGCACAGATACGCAGTATTTT
>TRBV7-9|once|TRBJ1-4|TRBD1
CASSLGQGATNEKLFF
TGTGCCAGCAGCTTAGGACAGGGGGCGACTAATGAAAAACTGTTTTTT
>TRBV2|-|TRBJ2-3|-
CATSIEDTYTDTQYF
TGTGCCACCTCCATAGAGGACACCTACACAGATACGCAGTATTTT
>TRBV7-8|-|TRBJ2-3|-
CASSSLRDISTDTQYF
TGTGCCAGCAGCTCGCTCCGGGACATCAGCACAGATACGCAGTATTTT
>TRBV5-6|-|TRBJ2-2|TRBD2
CASSWTSGKDGELFF
TGTGCCAGCAGCTGGACTAGCGGGAAGGACGGGGAGCTGTTTTTT
>TRBV30|-|TRBJ1-2|-
CAWSPGYGYTF
TGTGCCTGGAGTCCCGGCTATGGCTACACCTTC
>TRBV6-6|-|TRBJ1-3|-
CASGPSGSGNTIYF
TGTGCCAGCGGCCCATCGGGCTCTGGAAACACCATATATTTT
>TRBV5-1|few|TRBJ1-2|TRBD1
CASSPWSGTGDGYTF
TGCGCCAGCAGCCCGTGGTCCGGGACAGGGGATGGCTACACCTTC
>TRBV20-1|-|TRBJ2-3|-
CSVSRTDTQYF
TGCAGTGTATCTCGCACAGATACGCAGTATTTT
>TRBV5-1|-|TRBJ2-1|TRBD2
CASSRVARDYPNNEQFF
TGCGCCAGCTCTCGGGTGGCACGGGACTATCCCAACAATGAGCAGTTCTTC
>TRBV27|-|TRBJ1-5|TRBD1
CASSSLGQGSPQPQHF
TGTGCCAGCAGTTCACTAGGACAGGGATCCCCTCAGCCCCAGCATTTT
>TRBV29-1|few|TRBJ2-5|-
CSVGLDVETQYF
TGCAGCGTTGGACTAGATGTAGAGACCCAGTACTTC
>TRBV28|-|TRBJ1-2|-
CASSLSGWSNGYTF
TGTGCCAGCAGTTTATCGGGGTGGTCGAATGGCTACACCTTC
>TRBV6-5|-|TRBJ2-7|TRBD1
CASSSGQVSYEQYF
TGTGCCAGCAGCTCCGGACAGGTCTCCTACGAGCAGTACTTC
>TRBV7-3|-|TRBJ1-1|-
CASSLESDTEAFF
TGTGCCAGCAGCTTAGAGTCGGACACTGAAGCTTTCTTT
>TRBV27|-|TRBJ1-5|-
CASSSSRGRVSNQPQHF
TGTGCCAGCAGTTCCTCGAGGGGGAGGGTATCCAATCAGCCCCAGCATTTT
>TRBV29-1|once|TRBJ1-5|TRBD1
CSVRTGGGNQPQHF
TGCAGCGTTCGGACAGGGGGCGGCAATCAGCCCCAGCATTTT
>TRBV28|-|TRBJ1-6|TRBD1
CASGTGFYSPLHF
TGTGCCAGCGGGACAGGGTTTTATTCACCCCTCCACTTT
>TRBV10-3|once|TRBJ2-2|TRBD2
CANSVGGVTGELFF
TGTGCCAACTCGGTCGGGGGGGTGACCGGGGAGCTGTTTTTT
>TRBV28|once|TRBJ1-1|-
CASQRGGVLNTEAFF
TGTGCCAGCCAGAGGGGGGGTGTTCTGAACACTGAAGCTTTCTTT
>TRBV28|-|TRBJ1-2|-
CASRGTPYGYTF
TGTGCCAGCCGAGGAACACCTTATGGCTACACCTTC
>TRBV2|-|TRBJ1-4|-
CASSGLPPYEKLFF
TGTGCCAGCAGTGGTCTTCCTCCTTATGAAAAACTGTTTTTT
>TRBV6-6|-|TRBJ2-7|TRBD1
CASSYFSGTERYEQYF
TGTGCCAGCAGTTACTTCTCCGGGACAGAACGCTACGAGCAGTACTTC
>TRBV4-1|-|TRBJ2-3|TRBD1
CASSQESHRGFSDTQYF
TGCGCCAGCAGCCAAGAGAGCCACAGGGGGTTTTCAGATACGCAGTATTTT
>TRBV28|-|TRBJ2-1|TRBD1
CASRTTGGPHNEQFF
TGTGCCAGCAGGACGACAGGGGGCCCCCACAATGAGCAGTTCTTC
>TRBV28|few|TRBJ1-4|-
CASSPQNEKLFF
TGTGCCAGCAGTCCCCAAAATGAAAAACTGTTTTTT
>TRBV5-1|-|TRBJ1-6|TRBD1
CASSQGTGGNSPLHF
TGCGCCAGCAGCCAGGGGACAGGGGGAAATTCACCCCTCCACTTT
>TRBV2|-|TRBJ1-4|-
CASNYLDQGREKLFF
TGTGCCAGCAATTACTTAGACCAGGGGAGAGAAAAACTGTTTTTT
>TRBV5-1|-|TRBJ1-1|-
CASSGMTANTEAFF
TGCGCCAGCAGCGGTATGACAGCGAACACTGAAGCTTTCTTT
>TRBV5-6|-|TRBJ1-4|-
CASSPGLGEKLFF
TGTGCCAGCAGCCCGGGACTGGGGGAAAAACTGTTTTTT
>TRBV15|-|TRBJ1-2|-
CATSPDRLNYGYTF
TGTGCCACCAGCCCAGACAGACTGAACTATGGCTACACCTTC
>TRBV30|-|TRBJ1-1|-
CAWSVSNRPVGAFF
TGTGCCTGGAGTGTTTCTAACAGACCCGTGGGAGCTTTCTTT
>TRBV28|-|TRBJ2-1|-
CASSLFELSLVGNEQFF
TGTGCCAGCAGTTTATTCGAGTTGTCACTAGTTGGGAATGAGCAGTTCTTC
>TRBV3-1/TRBV3-2|-|TRBJ2-5|TRBD1
CASSQEPWTGQETQYF
TGTGCCAGCAGCCAAGAGCCTTGGACAGGGCAAGAGACCCAGTACTTC
>TRBV28|-|TRBJ1-3|-
CASSLHQGRAFSGNTIYF
TGTGCCAGCAGTTTACACCAGGGTCGGGCGTTCTCTGGAAACACCATATATTTT
>TRBV29-1|-|TRBJ1-5|-
CSVSTGIMQPQHF
TGCAGCGTTTCCACCGGGATTATGCAGCCCCAGCATTTT
>TRBV7-2|-|TRBJ1-6|-
CASSTFNSPLHF
TGTGCCAGCAGCACTTTTAATTCACCCCTCCACTTT
>TRBV3-1/TRBV3-2|-|TRBJ1-1|-
CASSQLSGTEAFF
TGTGCCAGCAGCCAACTATCCGGGACAGAAGCTTTCTTT
>TRBV29-1|-|TRBJ2-4|TRBD1
CSVGLLGTGPTKNIQYF
TGCAGCGTTGGACTGCTCGGGACAGGGCCAACCAAAAACATTCAGTACTTC
>TRBV7-9|-|TRBJ1-2|-
CASSLEWSGGAPNYGYTF
TGTGCCAGCAGCTTAGAATGGTCTGGAGGGGCCCCTAACTATGGCTACACCTTC
>TRBV30|-|TRBJ1-1|-
CAWSTPGGTEAFF
TGTGCCTGGAGTACGCCCGGGGGCACTGAAGCTTTCTTT
>TRBV7-2|-|TRBJ2-7|-
CASSGRSGYEQYF
TGTGCCAGCAGCGGGCGCTCTGGGTACGAGCAGTACTTC
>TRBV7-2|once|TRBJ1-6|-
CASSLWFSAKLINNSPLHF
TGTGCCAGCAGCTTATGGTTCAGCGCAAAACTAATTAATAATTCACCCCTCCACTTT
>TRBV2|-|TRBJ1-2|-
CASSEALGGRGYGYTF
TGTGCCAGCAGTGAAGCGCTTGGGGGCCGCGGCTATGGCTACACCTTC